This T cell receptor (beta chain) was captured in a study of T cells in tuberculosis. Points from the study as a whole: Smaller alpha distances in active tuberculosis partly reflected shorter CDR3-alpha lengths. Samples were chosen by availability of cryopreserved specimens.

Measured with immunoSEQ multiplex PCR; TCRdb has only the in-frame clones, and not every one. There are around 35,000 clones in the sample; almost 95% occur only once, and roughly 12% lies in the top ten. On this clone itself: The antigen is unknown.

The CDR3 is 15 residues long. Germline values: CDR1 MNHNY, CDR2 SVGAGI (reference sequence). Trimming shortened V by 0 bases and J by 1 base, and 9 bases separated the two germline ends. The clonotype was recovered from a donor between 5 and 29 years old with latent tuberculosis or without tuberculosis infection. Some clones in this sample may be carry-over from other donors' samples. Material for sequencing was PBMCs. V and J are TRBV6-6 and TRBJ1-1, with unresolved D. The DNA for the CDR3 is TGTGCCAGCAGTTACTCGACGGAGGGGAACACTGAAGCTTTCTTT. Protein: CASSYSTEGNTEAFF.